A single sample is the source of the 14 T cell receptor beta chains below, sequenced in a study of T cells in Graves' hyperthyroidism and ophthalmopathy (dated by TCRdb to between 2017 and 2020). The library was produced with multiplex PCR. Instrument on record: Illumina HiSeq 2000. The TCR beta CDR3 regions were amplified from RNA transcripts. A first-round RT-PCR of the TCR CDR3 used the HTBI primer set with the Qiagen OneStep RT-PCR kit. TCRdb trimmed the raw reads at Q25, called clones with MiXCR and kept productive beta chains. CDR3 protein sequences are deduplicated, and each keeps its most common genes and DNA. The sample table shows approximately 360,000 distinct CDR3 sequences, and approximately 15% are seen once. Of the sample, about a quarter falls within the top ten clones. The sample consisted of blood. These receptor sequences come from a woman aged 18-29 years with Graves' hyperthyroidism that later progressed to Graves' ophthalmopathy.

The table lists this clonotype with many counts. V usage is TRBV5-1 and J usage is TRBJ2-3; perhaps TRBD1 as D (6 bases). Per the germline V gene, CDR1 is SGHRS and CDR2 is YFSETQ. V dropped 0 bases and J dropped 3 bases, with 11 bases sitting between them. This CDR3 spans 15 amino acids. CDR3 DNA sequence: TGCGCCAGCAGCTTGGAGGGGGTATTTACAGATACGCAGTATTTT. Amino acid sequence: CASSLEGVFTDTQYF.

This clonotype has ten or more counts. The chain recombines TRBV24-1 with TRBJ2-7; D is uncertain. The CDR3 consists of 13 residues. V lost 1 base and J 6 bases, leaving 9 bases between the germline ends. The germline V gene has CDR1 KGHDR and CDR2 SFDVKD. CDR3 sequence: CATSDFKSPEQYF. In nucleotides, the CDR3 is TGTGCCACCAGTGATTTCAAGTCTCCCGAGCAGTACTTC.

In this sample, this clonotype turned up many times. This chain uses TRBV7-9 with TRBJ1-1; D is possibly TRBD1 (5 bases). This CDR3 spans 12 amino acids. The V and J ends lost 0 bases and 11 bases respectively, with 10 bases between them. Germline CDR1 reads SEHNR; CDR2 reads FQNEAQ (reference sequence). The CDR3 region has the DNA TGTGCCAGCAGCTTAGCGCGGGACGCGGCTTTCTTT. It yields the protein CASSLARDAAFF. The full variable domain, completed using reference TRBV7-9 and TRBJ1-1, is DTGVSQNPRHKITKRGQNVTFRCDPISEHNRLYWYRQTLGQGPEFLTYFQNEAQLEKSRLLSDRFSAERPKGSFSTLEIQRTEQGDSAMYLCASSLARDAAFFGQGTRLTVV.

DNA for the CDR3: TGCGCCAGCAGCTTAGAAAAGGGCGGAGTAGCCAAAAACATTCAGTACTTC. As protein: CASSLEKGGVAKNIQYF. The chain joins TRBV5-1 to TRBJ2-4; no clear D gene. CDR3 size: 17 residues. V was trimmed by 2 bases and J by 0 bases, leaving 15 bases between them. The germline V gene encodes CDR1 SGHRS and CDR2 YFSETQ.

This clonotype showed up many times. The rearrangement uses TRBV20-1 and TRBJ2-1; D is possibly TRBD2 (7 bases). V dropped 1 base and J dropped 3 bases, with 13 bases sitting between them. Germline V lookup: CDR1 DFQATT, CDR2 SNEGSKA (reference sequence). The CDR3 runs 15 residues. As DNA, the CDR3 is TGCAGTGCTAGAGTCGGAGGGGGGGGCTACAATGAGCAGTTCTTC. As protein: CSARVGGGGYNEQFF.

This clonotype was picked up many times. The chain couples TRBV28 to TRBJ2-3, with D maybe TRBD2 (6 bases). Trimming took off 8 bases at V and 3 bases at J, with 12 bases between the two ends. The CDR3 has 13 residues. Germline V gene lookup returns CDR1 MDHEN and CDR2 SYDVKM. The CDR3 reads CASGGRLTDTQYF. CDR3 DNA: TGTGCCAGCGGGGGGAGGTTGACAGATACGCAGTATTTT.

The CDR3 DNA is TGCAGCGTTGTACCCCACGACACTGAAGCTTTCTTT. The encoded protein is CSVVPHDTEAFF. V is TRBV20-1 and J is TRBJ1-1, with D unresolved. Germline V CDR1 and CDR2: DFQATT, SNEGSKA (reference sequence). The CDR3 is 12 residues long.

V is TRBV7-9 and J is TRBJ2-1, with 7 bases lining up with TRBD2. V was clipped by 5 bases and J by 4 bases; unmatched bases: 11. CDR1 and CDR2 from the germline V gene are SEHNR and FQNEAQ (reference sequence). The length of the CDR3 is 16 residues. The CDR3 sequence: CASSPIELAEYNEQFF. The CDR3 DNA follows: TGTGCCAGCAGCCCGATTGAGCTAGCGGAGTACAATGAGCAGTTCTTC.

The chain combines TRBV7-8 with TRBJ1-3; TRBD1 matches at 7 bases. Germline-derived CDR1 and CDR2 are SGHVS and FQNEAQ. The CDR3 consists of 19 residues. The trim removed 3 bases at V and 2 bases at J, leaving 16 bases unmatched. The CDR3 coding sequence is TGTGCCAGCAGCTTTGCCTTGATGGCCCAGGGGGGAGCTGGAAACACCATATATTTT. Its translation: CASSFALMAQGGAGNTIYF.

This clonotype has a count of ten or more. The J gene is TRBJ2-5, the V gene TRBV11-2; D remains unclear. The CDR3 runs 13 residues. V was cut by 3 bases and J by 1 base, with 6 bases left in between. The germline gives CDR1 SGHAT, CDR2 FQNNGV. CDR3 sequence (DNA): TGTGCCAGCAGCTTTATTTTCCAAGAGACCCAGTACTTC. Residues: CASSFIFQETQYF. Combining the CDR3 with reference TRBV11-2 and TRBJ2-5 gives the whole variable domain EAGVAQSPRYKIIEKRQSVAFWCNPISGHATLYWYQQILGQGPKLLIQFQNNGVVDDSQLPKDRFSAERLKGVDSTLKIQPAKLEDSAVYLCASSFIFQETQYFGPGTRLLVL.

The chain has TRBV29-1 and TRBJ2-5, with D tentatively TRBD1 (6 bases). Germline CDR1 reads SQVTM; CDR2 reads ANQGSEA. Trimming left V 6 bases short and J 2 bases short, with 19 bases between. This CDR3 is 15 amino acids long. CDR3 nucleotides: TGCAGCGTAAACAGGGTTTCTCCCCTACAAGAGACCCAGTACTTC. This translates into CSVNRVSPLQETQYF.

This chain joins TRBV25-1 and TRBJ1-6; D not resolved. V lost 4 bases, J lost 10 bases, and 17 bases lay in between. This CDR3 has 15 amino acids. In germline, CDR1 is MGHDK, CDR2 SYGVNS. In DNA form, the CDR3 reads TGTGCCAGCAGTGGCCAATCCCTCTCTTTGTCACCCCTCCACTTT. Protein sequence: CASSGQSLSLSPLHF. Full variable domain (outside the CDR3, taken from reference TRBV25-1 and TRBJ1-6): EADIYQTPRYLVIGTGKKITLECSQTMGHDKMYWYQQDPGMELHLIHYSYGVNSTEKGDLSSESTVSRIRTEHFPLTLESARPSHTSQYLCASSGQSLSLSPLHFGNGTRLTVT.

Ten or more counts support this clonotype. The chain couples TRBV28 to TRBJ2-1; TRBD2 might be the D (5 bases). Germline lookup yields CDR1 MDHEN and CDR2 SYDVKM. The V end was cut by 2 bases, the J end by 9 bases, with 14 bases between. CDR3 length: 14 amino acids. The CDR3 region is CASSLPLDYGEQFF. The CDR3 DNA reads TGTGCCAGCAGTTTACCCTTAGACTATGGTGAGCAGTTCTTC.

This clonotype was picked up a small number of times. V and J are TRBV16 and TRBJ1-5; TRBD1 might be the D (6 bases). The germline gives CDR1 KGHSY, CDR2 FQNENV. The CDR3 spans 14 residues. V was cut by 5 bases and J by 3 bases, with 11 bases left in between. The CDR3: CASSEGQTNQPQHF. CDR3 coding DNA: TGTGCCAGCAGCGAAGGACAGACCAATCAGCCCCAGCATTTT.